The 11 T cell receptor beta chains presented below share a single source sample, sequenced in a study of identical twins. TCRdb recomputed calls from the 5' RACE reads with MiXCR, one row per CDR3 protein. The data hold about 490,000 distinct CDR3 sequences, with about 15% observed a single time. A further study also used this sample, focusing on yellow fever vaccine responses in identical twins.

Sequencing was done on a sample of CD4+ T cells sorted from blood. All receptors derive from a woman between 18 and 29 years old in good health.

This clonotype was detected only a few times. The chain carries TRBV5-5 and TRBJ2-7, with 8 bases matching TRBD1. V trimming: 3 bases; J trimming: 3 bases; junction bases outside the gene matches: 8. Germline CDR1 SGHKS, CDR2 YYEKEE (reference sequence). This CDR3 region has 15 residues. DNA for the CDR3: TGTGCCAGCAGCTCCGCCCCGGGACAGGTCTACGAGCAGTACTTC. Amino acid sequence: CASSSAPGQVYEQYF.

This chain links TRBV15 with TRBJ2-3, with D perhaps given as TRBD1 or TRBD2 (6 bases each). V was clipped by 0 bases and J by 5 bases, with 9 bases between them. Per the germline V gene, CDR1 is LNHNV and CDR2 is YYDKDF (reference sequence). This CDR3 region has 14 residues. The CDR3 sequence: CATSRDGGGDTQYF. The CDR3 coding sequence is TGTGCCACCAGCAGAGATGGAGGGGGAGATACGCAGTATTTT.

This clonotype has more than one count but fewer than ten. V is TRBV6-5 and J is TRBJ2-3; D remains unclear. Per germline, CDR1 MNHEY and CDR2 SVGAGI. Trimming pared 4 bases from V and 2 bases from J, leaving 10 bases between. The length of the CDR3 is 14 residues. The CDR3 loop is CASSSYSNTDTQYF. CDR3 sequence (DNA): TGTGCCAGCAGTTCCTACAGCAACACAGATACGCAGTATTTT.

In its sample, this clonotype was seen a few times. This chain uses TRBV20-1 with TRBJ2-1; 9 bases match TRBD2. Germline assignment: CDR1 DFQATT and CDR2 SNEGSKA (reference sequence). With V trimmed by 5 bases and J by 7 bases, 9 bases remained unmatched. The CDR3 loop spans 14 amino acids. Here the CDR3 DNA reads TGCAGTGCTTTCAGCGGGGGGATAAGTAATGAGCAGTTCTTC. Protein product: CSAFSGGISNEQFF.

V is TRBV28 and J is TRBJ2-1; D remains ambiguous. CDR3 length: 13 residues. The V end was cut by 7 bases, the J end by 7 bases, with 14 bases between. Germline values: CDR1 MDHEN, CDR2 SYDVKM. As DNA, the CDR3 is TGTGCCAGCACCCCCCCTTTGGGGAATGAGCAGTTCTTC. Its translation is CASTPPLGNEQFF.

The chain joins TRBV24-1 to TRBJ2-1, with TRBD1 matching 8 bases. Trimming cost V 4 bases and J 7 bases; bases outside gene matches: 8. Germline V gives CDR1 KGHDR, CDR2 SFDVKD. This CDR3 region has 15 residues. The CDR3 DNA sequence: TGTGCCACCAGTGACCCAGGACAGGGTAGGAATGAGCAGTTCTTC. It is translated as CATSDPGQGRNEQFF.

This clonotype was counted a few times. The chain is built from TRBV5-6 and TRBJ2-7; either TRBD1 or TRBD2 may supply D (6 bases each). Germline V lookup: CDR1 SGHDT, CDR2 YYEEEE. The CDR3 contains 13 residues. V shed 0 bases and J shed 6 bases, with 10 bases lying between them. The CDR3 loop reads CASSLGGALEQYF. CDR3 nucleotides: TGTGCCAGCAGCTTGGGGGGGGCCCTCGAGCAGTACTTC.

This chain joins TRBV5-5 and TRBJ2-7; D may be TRBD2 (6 bases). V lost 2 bases, J lost 0 bases, and 15 bases lay in between. Per the germline V gene, CDR1 is SGHKS and CDR2 is YYEKEE (reference sequence). CDR3 length: 16 amino acids. The CDR3 bases are TGTGCCAGCAGCTTTCCGGGACTCCTGAGCTCCTACGAGCAGTACTTC. It is translated as CASSFPGLLSSYEQYF.

The gene calls are TRBV28 and TRBJ2-7; the D is unclear. The germline V gene encodes CDR1 MDHEN and CDR2 SYDVKM. The CDR3 loop spans 13 amino acids. The V and J ends lost 4 bases and 2 bases respectively, with 9 bases between them. The CDR3 nucleotides are TGTGCCAGCAGTTATGACGGCGCCTACGAGCAGTACGTC. It is translated as CASSYDGAYEQYV.

V is TRBV21-1 and J is TRBJ2-1; no DNA check was done on the table's D call, TRBD2. TRBV21-1 constitutes a pseudogene. The CDR3 spans 16 residues. CDR3 sequence: CASSLPGDFPRFEQFF. The CDR3 DNA reads as TGTGCCAGCAGCCTCCCCGGGGACTTCCCGAGGTTTGAGCAGTTCTTC.

The rearrangement uses TRBV29-1 and TRBJ2-2; 14 bases match TRBD2. The CDR3 is 15 amino acids. V shed 6 bases and J 4 bases; nucleotides not matched to a gene: 4. Germline V gene sequence: CDR1 SQVTM, CDR2 ANQGSEA. CDR3 amino acids: CSVGTSGGGTGELFF. Here the CDR3 DNA reads TGCAGCGTCGGGACTAGCGGGGGCGGCACCGGGGAGCTGTTTTTT.